This TCR beta chain was profiled in a study of blood T cell repertoires in COVID-19. At the level of the study: PBMCs, B-cell-depleted T cells, or T cells were the source of the cDNA or gDNA that made up the material.

Per the authors' pipeline: Amplification of reference gene primers was used by the study to estimate nucleated cell counts. Assay used: immunoSEQ multiplex PCR; TCRdb lists only in-frame clones, some missing. Clone size and V and J calls were adopted from that table, with D and trimming inferred from the DNA. The top ten hold over 8% of the sample, which has 280,000 or so clones, around 90% seen once. The CDR3 sequence is 19 residues long. Germline trimming cut 2 bases from V and 7 bases from J; bases unmatched to any gene: 15. Germline V lookup: CDR1 MGHRA, CDR2 YSYEKL. This chain connects TRBV4-1 to TRBJ1-4; 11 bases agree with TRBD1. Sequenced sample: peripheral blood. The sequence was collected from a man aged 18 to 30 with active or convalescent COVID-19. CDR3 in amino acids: CASSQSGTGGIRGAEKLFF. Here the CDR3 DNA reads TGCGCCAGCAGCCAAAGTGGGACAGGGGGGATTCGGGGCGCTGAAAAACTGTTTTTT.